This entry is about one T cell receptor beta chain. Its target is unknown. This sample is part of a study of blood T cells in healthy people across ages. Notes on the study in general: Investigators viewed diversity estimates from one million T cells as underestimates, the study reported.

A second roughly 6 to 11 cycle PCR used barcoded and J-beta primers. Each CDR3 protein gets one entry after TCRdb re-called the 5' RACE reads with MiXCR. The table shows about a million distinct CDR3 sequences, with around 54% occurring only once. Germline CDR1 is LGHNA and CDR2 is YNFKEQ. The CDR3 spans 15 residues. Individuals who donated were healthy Caucasians from Russia aged about 6 to 100. The sequence was collected from a woman aged 55-69 years in good health. The chain links TRBV4-2 to TRBJ2-7; D is perhaps TRBD2 (6 bases). The J call may be incorrect, as the DNA end agrees better with TRBJ2-4. Sequencing was done on a sample of blood. The CDR3 spells CASSQGAGAPDIQYF. In DNA form, the CDR3 reads TGTGCCAGCAGCCAAGGAGCGGGTGCGCCGGACATTCAGTACTTC.